This T cell receptor (beta chain) is drawn from a study of OX40 agonist ivuxolimab in advanced cancers. Overall study context: Partial responses occurred in Three dose-escalation patients, one with hepatocellular carcinoma and two with cutaneous melanoma. Study results and caveats: CD8+ T cells showed, on average, more clonal expansion than CD4+ cells.

The V gene lost 2 bases and the J gene lost 4 bases, with 9 bases spanning the gap. Looked up from germline, CDR1 is KGHSH and CDR2 is LQKENI. The CDR3 sequence is 14 residues long. With autoimmune disease history or systemic immunosuppression, patients were excluded. The method was immunoSEQ multiplex PCR; TCRdb's version includes in-frame clones alone and lacks a portion of them. The table has 77,000 or so clones, less than 95% seen once. Comment on this clone: Its antigen is still unknown.

Specimen: CD4+ or CD8+ T cells sorted from blood, collected in a trial of the OX40 agonist ivuxolimab. The chain combines TRBV18 with TRBJ1-3; perhaps TRBD1 as D (5 bases). The TCR was taken from an adult with an advanced solid tumor such as melanoma, head and neck, liver or kidney cancer. The CDR3 reads CASSPGTTGNTIYF. The CDR3 bases are TGTGCCAGCTCACCAGGGACTACCGGAAACACCATATATTTT.